This T cell receptor (beta chain) was profiled in a study of blood T cell repertoires in COVID-19. The germline V gene has CDR1 LNHDA and CDR2 SQIVND (reference sequence). The V gene lost 5 bases and the J gene lost 0 bases, with 13 bases spanning the gap. This CDR3 region has 16 residues. Authors' methods: Nucleated cell counts were estimated from reference gene primer amplification. TCRdb keeps only in-frame clones here, not all; method: immunoSEQ multiplex PCR. V and J calls and clone size come straight from that table; D and trimming were deduced from the DNA. The table lists hundreds of thousands of clones, around 84% of them singletons.

The sequence was obtained from a man aged 60 to 69 with acute or convalescent COVID-19. The chain employs TRBV19 and TRBJ1-4; D is possibly TRBD1 (5 bases). The specimen was peripheral blood. The CDR3 region has the DNA TGTGCCAGTAGTCCTCATCAGGGCGCAACTAATGAAAAACTGTTTTTT. Translated: CASSPHQGATNEKLFF.